This TCR beta chain was captured in a study of T cell responses to AZD1222 COVID-19 vaccine. Trimming took 4 bases from V and 7 from J, leaving 11 bases between them. The CDR3 loop spans 13 amino acids. In germline, CDR1 is SGHTA, CDR2 FQGNSA. Here immunoSEQ multiplex PCR was the method, and the copy in TCRdb shows in-frame clones only, minus some. The repertoire holds more than 120,000 clones, with roughly 90% as singletons. The sample consisted of peripheral blood, taken 28 days after the second AZD1222 dose. The chain couples TRBV7-2 to TRBJ1-5, with D perhaps matching TRBD1 (5 bases). The source is an adult who received the AZD1222 COVID-19 vaccine. As DNA, the CDR3 is TGTGCCAGCAGCTCAGCGGAGGGGCAGCCCCAGCATTTT. As protein: CASSSAEGQPQHF.